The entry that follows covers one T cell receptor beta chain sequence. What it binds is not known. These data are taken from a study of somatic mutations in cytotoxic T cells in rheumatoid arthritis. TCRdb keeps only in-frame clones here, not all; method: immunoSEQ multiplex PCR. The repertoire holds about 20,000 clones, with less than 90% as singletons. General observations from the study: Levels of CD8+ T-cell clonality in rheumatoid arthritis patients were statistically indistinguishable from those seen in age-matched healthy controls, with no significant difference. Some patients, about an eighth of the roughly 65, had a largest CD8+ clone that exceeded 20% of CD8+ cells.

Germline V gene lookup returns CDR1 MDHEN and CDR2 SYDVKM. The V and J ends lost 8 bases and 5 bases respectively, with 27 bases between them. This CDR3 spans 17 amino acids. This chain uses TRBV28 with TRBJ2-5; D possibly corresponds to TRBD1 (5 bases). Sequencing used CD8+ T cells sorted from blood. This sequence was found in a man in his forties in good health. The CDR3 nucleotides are TGTGCCAGCGCTCAGGGTATTGGCCCCAGTTGGTCCGAGACCCAGTACTTC. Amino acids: CASAQGIGPSWSETQYF.